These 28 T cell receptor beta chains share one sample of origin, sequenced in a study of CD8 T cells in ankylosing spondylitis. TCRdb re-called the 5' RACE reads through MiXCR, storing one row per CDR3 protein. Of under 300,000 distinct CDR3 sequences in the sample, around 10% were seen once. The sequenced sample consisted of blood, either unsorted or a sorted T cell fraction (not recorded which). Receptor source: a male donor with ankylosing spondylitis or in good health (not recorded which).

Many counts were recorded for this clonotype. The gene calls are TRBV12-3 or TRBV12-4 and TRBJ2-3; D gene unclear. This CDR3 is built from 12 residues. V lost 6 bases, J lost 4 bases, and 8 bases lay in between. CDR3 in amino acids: CASRTAADTQYF. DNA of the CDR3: TGTGCCAGCAGAACGGCAGCAGATACGCAGTATTTT.

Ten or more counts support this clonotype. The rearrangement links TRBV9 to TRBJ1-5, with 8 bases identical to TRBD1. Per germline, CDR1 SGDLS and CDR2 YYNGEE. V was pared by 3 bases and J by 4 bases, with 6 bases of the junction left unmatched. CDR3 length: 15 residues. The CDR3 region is CASSEGGQANQPQHF. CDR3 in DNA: TGTGCCAGCAGCGAGGGGGGACAGGCTAATCAGCCCCAGCATTTT.

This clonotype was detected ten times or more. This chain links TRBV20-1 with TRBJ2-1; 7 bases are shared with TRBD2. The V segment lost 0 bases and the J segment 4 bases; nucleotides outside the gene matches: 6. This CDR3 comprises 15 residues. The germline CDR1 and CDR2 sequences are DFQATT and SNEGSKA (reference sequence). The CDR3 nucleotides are TGCAGTGCTAGAGATGTCCTAGCGGAGTACAATGAGCAGTTCTTC. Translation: CSARDVLAEYNEQFF.

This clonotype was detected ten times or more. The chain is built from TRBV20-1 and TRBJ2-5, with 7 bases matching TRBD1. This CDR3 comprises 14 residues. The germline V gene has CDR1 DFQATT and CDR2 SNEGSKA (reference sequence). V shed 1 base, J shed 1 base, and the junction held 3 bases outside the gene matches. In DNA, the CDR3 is TGCAGTGCTAGAGCCGACAGGGCCCAAGAGACCCAGTACTTC. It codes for CSARADRAQETQYF.

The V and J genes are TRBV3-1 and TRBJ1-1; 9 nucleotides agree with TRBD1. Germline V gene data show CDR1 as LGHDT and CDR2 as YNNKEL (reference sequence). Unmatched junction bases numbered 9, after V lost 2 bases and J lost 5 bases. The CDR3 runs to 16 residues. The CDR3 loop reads CASSQTLRQGGTEAFF. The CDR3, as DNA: TGTGCCAGCAGCCAAACACTCAGACAGGGGGGAACTGAAGCTTTCTTT.

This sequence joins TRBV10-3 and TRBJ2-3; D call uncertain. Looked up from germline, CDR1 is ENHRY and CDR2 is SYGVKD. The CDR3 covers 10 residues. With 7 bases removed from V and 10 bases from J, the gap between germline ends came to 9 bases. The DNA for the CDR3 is TGTGCCATCAACGAGTACCCGCAGTATTTT. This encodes CAINEYPQYF.

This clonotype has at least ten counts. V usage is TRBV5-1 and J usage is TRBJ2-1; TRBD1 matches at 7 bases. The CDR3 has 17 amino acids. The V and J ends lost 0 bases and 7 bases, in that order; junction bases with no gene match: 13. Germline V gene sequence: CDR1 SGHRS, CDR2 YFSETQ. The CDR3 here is CASSLASYDRARNEQFF. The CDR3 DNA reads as TGCGCCAGCAGCTTGGCCTCTTACGACAGGGCTAGGAATGAGCAGTTCTTC. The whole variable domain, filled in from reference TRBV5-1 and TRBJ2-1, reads KAGVTQTPRYLIKTRGQQVTLSCSPISGHRSVSWYQQTPGQGLQFLFEYFSETQRNKGNFPGRFSGRQFSNSRSEMNVSTLELGDSALYLCASSLASYDRARNEQFFGPGTRLTVL.

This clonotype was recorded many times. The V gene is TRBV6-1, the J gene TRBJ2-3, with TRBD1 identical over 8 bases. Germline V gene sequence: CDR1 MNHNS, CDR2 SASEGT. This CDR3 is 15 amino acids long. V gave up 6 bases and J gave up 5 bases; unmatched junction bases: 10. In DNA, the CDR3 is TGTGCCAGCAGCCCCCCGGACAGGGCCAGAGATACGCAGTATTTT. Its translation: CASSPPDRARDTQYF.

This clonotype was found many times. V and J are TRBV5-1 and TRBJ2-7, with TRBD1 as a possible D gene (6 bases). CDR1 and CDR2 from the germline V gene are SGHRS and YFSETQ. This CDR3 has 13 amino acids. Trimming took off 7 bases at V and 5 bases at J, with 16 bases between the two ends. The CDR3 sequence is CASSQGRGNEQYF. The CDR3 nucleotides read TGCGCCAGCTCACAGGGCAGGGGCAACGAGCAGTACTTC.

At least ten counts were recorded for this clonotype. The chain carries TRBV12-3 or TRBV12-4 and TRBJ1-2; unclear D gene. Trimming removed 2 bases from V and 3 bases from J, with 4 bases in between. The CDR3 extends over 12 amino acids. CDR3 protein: CASSLSHYGYTF. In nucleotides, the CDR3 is TGTGCCAGCAGTTTATCTCACTATGGCTACACCTTC.

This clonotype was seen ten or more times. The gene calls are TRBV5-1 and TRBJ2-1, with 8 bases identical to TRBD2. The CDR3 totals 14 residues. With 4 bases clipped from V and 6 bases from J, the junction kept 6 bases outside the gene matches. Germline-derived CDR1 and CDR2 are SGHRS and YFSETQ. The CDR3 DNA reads TGCGCCAGCAGCACGGGAGGGCCCGGCAATGAGCAGTTCTTC. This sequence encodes CASSTGGPGNEQFF.

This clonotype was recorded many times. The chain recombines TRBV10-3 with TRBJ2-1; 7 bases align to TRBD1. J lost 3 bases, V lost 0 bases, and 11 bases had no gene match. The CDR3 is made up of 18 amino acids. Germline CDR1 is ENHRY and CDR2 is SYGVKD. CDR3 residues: CAISESDRDPLHYNEQFF. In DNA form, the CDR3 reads TGTGCCATCAGTGAGTCAGACAGGGACCCTCTTCACTACAATGAGCAGTTCTTC.

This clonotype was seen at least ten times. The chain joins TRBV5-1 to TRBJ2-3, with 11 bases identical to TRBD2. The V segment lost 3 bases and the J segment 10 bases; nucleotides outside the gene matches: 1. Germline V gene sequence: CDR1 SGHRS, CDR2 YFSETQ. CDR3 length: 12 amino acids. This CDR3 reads CASSSTSGAQYF. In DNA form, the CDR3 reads TGCGCCAGCAGCTCGACTAGCGGGGCGCAGTATTTT.

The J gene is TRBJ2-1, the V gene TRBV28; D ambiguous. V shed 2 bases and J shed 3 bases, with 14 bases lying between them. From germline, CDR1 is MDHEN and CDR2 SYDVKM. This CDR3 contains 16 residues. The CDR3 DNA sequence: TGTGCCAGCAGTTTACATCAGACTCGGAACTACAATGAGCAGTTCTTC. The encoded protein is CASSLHQTRNYNEQFF.

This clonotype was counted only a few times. In DNA, the CDR3 is TGCGCCAGCACCACTCTACCGGGACAGCCCACAGATACGCAGTATTTT. Its translation is CASTTLPGQPTDTQYF. The V and J genes are TRBV5-1 and TRBJ2-3; 7 bases match TRBD1. This CDR3 is built from 16 residues. Per the germline V gene, CDR1 is SGHRS and CDR2 is YFSETQ. Trimming removed 6 bases from V and 2 bases from J; junction bases left unmatched: 12.

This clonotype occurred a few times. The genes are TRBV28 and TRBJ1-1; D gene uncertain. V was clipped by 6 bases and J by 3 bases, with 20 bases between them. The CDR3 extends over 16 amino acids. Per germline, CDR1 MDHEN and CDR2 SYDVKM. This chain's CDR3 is CASRSPLDIWDTEAFF. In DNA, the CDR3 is TGTGCCAGCAGATCGCCCCTAGACATCTGGGACACTGAAGCTTTCTTT.

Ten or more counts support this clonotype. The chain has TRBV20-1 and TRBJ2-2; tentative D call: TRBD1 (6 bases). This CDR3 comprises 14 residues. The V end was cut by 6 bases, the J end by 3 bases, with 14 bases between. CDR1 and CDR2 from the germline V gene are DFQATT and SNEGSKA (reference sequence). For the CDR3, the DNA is TGCAGTGCCCAGGACAGTCCCTACACCGGGGAGCTGTTTTTT. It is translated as CSAQDSPYTGELFF.

DNA for the CDR3: TGTGCCAGCAGCCAAGGCCACGGTGAAGCTTTCTTT. Its translation is CASSQGHGEAFF. The rearrangement links TRBV3-1 to TRBJ1-1; D is unresolved. Germline V gene data show CDR1 as LGHDT and CDR2 as YNNKEL (reference sequence). Trimming took off 1 base at V and 7 bases at J, with 7 bases between the two ends. The length of the CDR3 is 12 residues.

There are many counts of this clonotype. This CDR3 reads CASTLQGTLNTEAFF. CDR3 coding DNA: TGCGCCAGCACTTTACAGGGAACTTTGAACACTGAAGCTTTCTTT. The V gene is TRBV5-1, the J gene TRBJ1-1, with D tentatively TRBD1 (6 bases). The germline V gene has CDR1 SGHRS and CDR2 YFSETQ. V lost 6 bases to trimming and J lost 0 bases, with 15 bases between them. The length of the CDR3 is 15 residues.

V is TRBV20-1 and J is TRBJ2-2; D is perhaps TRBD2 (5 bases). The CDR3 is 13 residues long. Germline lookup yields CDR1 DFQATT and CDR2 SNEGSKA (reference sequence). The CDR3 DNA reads TGCAGCGCCGAGCGGACGAACACCGGGGAGCTGTTTTTT. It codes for CSAERTNTGELFF.

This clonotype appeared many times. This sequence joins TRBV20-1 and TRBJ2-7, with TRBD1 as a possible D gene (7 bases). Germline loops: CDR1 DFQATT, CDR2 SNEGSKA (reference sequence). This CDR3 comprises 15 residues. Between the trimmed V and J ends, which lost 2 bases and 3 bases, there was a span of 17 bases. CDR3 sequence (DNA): TGCAGTGCTAGATCACACCAGGGGGGAAACTACGAGCAGTACTTC. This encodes CSARSHQGGNYEQYF.

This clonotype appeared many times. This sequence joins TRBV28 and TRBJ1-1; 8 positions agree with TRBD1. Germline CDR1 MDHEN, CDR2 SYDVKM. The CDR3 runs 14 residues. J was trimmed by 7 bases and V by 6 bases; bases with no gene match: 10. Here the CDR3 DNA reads TGTGCCAGCAGCCTGGACAGGGAAGTCGTTGAAGCTTTCTTT. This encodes CASSLDREVVEAFF.

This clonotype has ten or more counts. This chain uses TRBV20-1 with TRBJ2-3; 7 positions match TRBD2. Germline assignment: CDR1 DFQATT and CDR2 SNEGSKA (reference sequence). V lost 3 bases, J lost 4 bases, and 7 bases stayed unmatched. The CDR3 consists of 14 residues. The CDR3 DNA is TGCAGTGCTAGGGGGGGGGGAGACGCAGATACGCAGTATTTT. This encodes CSARGGGDADTQYF.

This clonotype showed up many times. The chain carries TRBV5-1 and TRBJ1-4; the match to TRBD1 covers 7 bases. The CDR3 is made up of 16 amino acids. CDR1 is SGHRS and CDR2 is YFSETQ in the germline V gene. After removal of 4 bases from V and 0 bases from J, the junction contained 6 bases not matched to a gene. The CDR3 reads CASSTGQRSTNEKLFF. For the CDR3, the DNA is TGCGCCAGCAGCACGGGACAGAGATCAACTAATGAAAAACTGTTTTTT.

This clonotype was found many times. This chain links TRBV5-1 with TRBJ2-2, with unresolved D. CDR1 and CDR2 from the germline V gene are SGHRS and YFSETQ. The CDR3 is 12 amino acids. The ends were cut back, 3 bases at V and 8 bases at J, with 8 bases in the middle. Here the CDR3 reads CASSWDEGELFF. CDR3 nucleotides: TGCGCCAGCAGCTGGGATGAGGGGGAGCTGTTTTTT.

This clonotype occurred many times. CDR3 loop: CSAQSPTSGRTDTQYF. The DNA for the CDR3 is TGCAGTGCTCAATCCCCGACTAGCGGGAGGACAGATACGCAGTATTTT. The chain is built from TRBV20-1 and TRBJ2-3, with 13 bases matching TRBD2. The CDR3 extends over 16 amino acids. The ends lost 5 bases at V and 3 bases at J; junction bases unmatched: 8. Germline CDR1 reads DFQATT; CDR2 reads SNEGSKA (reference sequence).

In DNA, the CDR3 is TGCGCCAGCAGTGAGAATTGGGGGGAAAGCACAGATACGCAGTATTTT. Residues: CASSENWGESTDTQYF. The rearrangement links TRBV10-2 to TRBJ2-3; D is perhaps TRBD2 (6 bases). The germline V and J ends were trimmed by 2 bases and 0 bases, with 12 bases remaining between them. This CDR3 has 16 amino acids. Germline CDR1 is WSHSY and CDR2 is SAAADI.

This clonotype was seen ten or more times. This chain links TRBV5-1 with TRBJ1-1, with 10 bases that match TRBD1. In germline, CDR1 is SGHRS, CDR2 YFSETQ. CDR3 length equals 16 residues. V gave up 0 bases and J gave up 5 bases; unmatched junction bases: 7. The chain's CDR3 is CASSLVGTGVGTEAFF. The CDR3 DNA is TGCGCCAGCAGCTTGGTCGGGACAGGGGTAGGTACTGAAGCTTTCTTT. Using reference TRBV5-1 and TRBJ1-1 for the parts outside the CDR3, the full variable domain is KAGVTQTPRYLIKTRGQQVTLSCSPISGHRSVSWYQQTPGQGLQFLFEYFSETQRNKGNFPGRFSGRQFSNSRSEMNVSTLELGDSALYLCASSLVGTGVGTEAFFGQGTRLTVV.